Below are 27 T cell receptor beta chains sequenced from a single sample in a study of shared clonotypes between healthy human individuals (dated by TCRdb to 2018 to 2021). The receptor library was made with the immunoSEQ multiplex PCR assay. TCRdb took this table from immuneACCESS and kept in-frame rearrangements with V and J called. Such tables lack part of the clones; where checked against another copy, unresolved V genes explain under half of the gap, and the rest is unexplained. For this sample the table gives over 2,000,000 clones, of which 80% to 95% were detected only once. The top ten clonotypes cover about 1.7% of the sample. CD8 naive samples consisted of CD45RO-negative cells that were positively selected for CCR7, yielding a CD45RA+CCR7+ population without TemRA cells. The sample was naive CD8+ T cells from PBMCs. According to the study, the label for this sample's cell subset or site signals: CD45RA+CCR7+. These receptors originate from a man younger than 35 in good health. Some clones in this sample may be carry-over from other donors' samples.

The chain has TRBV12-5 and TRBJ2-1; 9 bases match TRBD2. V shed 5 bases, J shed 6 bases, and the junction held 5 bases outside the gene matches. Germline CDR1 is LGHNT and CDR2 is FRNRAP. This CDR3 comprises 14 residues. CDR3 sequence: CASGITSGLNEQFF. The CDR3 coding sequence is TGTGCTAGTGGTATTACTAGCGGGCTCAATGAGCAGTTCTTC.

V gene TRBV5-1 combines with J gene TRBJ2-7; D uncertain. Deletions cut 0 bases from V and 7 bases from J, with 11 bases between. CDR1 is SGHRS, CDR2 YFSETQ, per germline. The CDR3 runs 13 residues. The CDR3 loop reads CASSLDVDVEQYF. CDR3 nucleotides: TGCGCCAGCAGCTTGGACGTCGACGTGGAGCAGTACTTC.

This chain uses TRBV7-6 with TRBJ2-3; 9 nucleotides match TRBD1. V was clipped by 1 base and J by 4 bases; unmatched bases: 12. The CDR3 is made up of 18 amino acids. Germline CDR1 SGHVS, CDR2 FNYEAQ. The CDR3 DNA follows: TGTGCCAGCAGCTTAGGGTCCGGGACAGGGCCCACATCAGATACGCAGTATTTT. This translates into CASSLGSGTGPTSDTQYF.

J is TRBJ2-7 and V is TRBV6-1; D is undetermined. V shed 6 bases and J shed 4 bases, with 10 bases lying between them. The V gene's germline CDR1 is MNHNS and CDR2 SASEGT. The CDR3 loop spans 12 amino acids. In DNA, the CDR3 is TGTGCCAGCAGGGATGCAAGATACGAGCAGTACTTC. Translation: CASRDARYEQYF.

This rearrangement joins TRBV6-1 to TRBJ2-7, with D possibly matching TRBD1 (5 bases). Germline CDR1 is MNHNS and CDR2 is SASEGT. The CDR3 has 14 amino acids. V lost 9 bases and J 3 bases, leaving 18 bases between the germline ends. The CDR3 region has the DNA TGTGCCAGTACCGTGAAGACAGCGTTCTACGAGCAGTACTTC. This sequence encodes CASTVKTAFYEQYF.

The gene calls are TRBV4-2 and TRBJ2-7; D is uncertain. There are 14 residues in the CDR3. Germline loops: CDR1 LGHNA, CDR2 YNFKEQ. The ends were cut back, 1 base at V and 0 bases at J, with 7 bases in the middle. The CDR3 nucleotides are TGTGCCAGCAGCCAAGGACGCCGCTCCTACGAGCAGTACTTC. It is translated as CASSQGRRSYEQYF.

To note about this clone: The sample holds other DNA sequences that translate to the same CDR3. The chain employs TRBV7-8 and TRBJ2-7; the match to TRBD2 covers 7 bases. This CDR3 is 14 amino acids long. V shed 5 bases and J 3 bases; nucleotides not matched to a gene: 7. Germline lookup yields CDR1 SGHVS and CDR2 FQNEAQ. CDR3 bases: TGTGCCAGCAGCCAGCTAGCGGCGGACTACGAGCAGTACTTC. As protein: CASSQLAADYEQYF.

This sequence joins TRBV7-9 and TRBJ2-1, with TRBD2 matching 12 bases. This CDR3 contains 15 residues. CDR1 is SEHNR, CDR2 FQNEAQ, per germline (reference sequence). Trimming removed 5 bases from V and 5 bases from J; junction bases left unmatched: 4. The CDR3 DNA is TGTGCCAGCAGCCCGACTAGCGGGAGACACAATGAGCAGTTCTTC. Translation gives CASSPTSGRHNEQFF.

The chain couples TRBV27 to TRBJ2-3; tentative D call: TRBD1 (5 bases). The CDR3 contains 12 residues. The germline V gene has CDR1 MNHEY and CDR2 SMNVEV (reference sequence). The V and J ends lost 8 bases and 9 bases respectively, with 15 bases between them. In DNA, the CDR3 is TGTGCCAGCTCCCCGAACAAGGGGACGCAGTATTTT. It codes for CASSPNKGTQYF.

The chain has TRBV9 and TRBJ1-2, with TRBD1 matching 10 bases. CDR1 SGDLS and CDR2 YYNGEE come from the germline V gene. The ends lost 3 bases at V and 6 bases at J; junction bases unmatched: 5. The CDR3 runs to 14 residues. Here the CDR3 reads CASSARQGANGYTF. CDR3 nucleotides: TGTGCCAGCAGCGCAAGACAGGGGGCCAATGGCTACACCTTC.

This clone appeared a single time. The CDR3 loop is CSVDGLGRSGEQYF. For the CDR3, the DNA is TGCAGCGTTGATGGGCTAGGGCGGAGTGGCGAGCAGTACTTC. This chain uses TRBV29-1 with TRBJ2-7; D is unresolved. Trimming removed 3 bases at V and 6 bases at J, with 18 bases between. The CDR3 extends over 14 amino acids. Per germline, CDR1 SQVTM and CDR2 ANQGSEA.

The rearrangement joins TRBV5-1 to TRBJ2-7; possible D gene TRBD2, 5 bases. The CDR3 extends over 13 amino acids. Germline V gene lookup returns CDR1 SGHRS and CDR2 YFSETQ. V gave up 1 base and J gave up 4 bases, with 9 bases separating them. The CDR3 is CASSLIGVYEQYF. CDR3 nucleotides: TGCGCCAGCAGCTTGATCGGGGTTTACGAGCAGTACTTC.

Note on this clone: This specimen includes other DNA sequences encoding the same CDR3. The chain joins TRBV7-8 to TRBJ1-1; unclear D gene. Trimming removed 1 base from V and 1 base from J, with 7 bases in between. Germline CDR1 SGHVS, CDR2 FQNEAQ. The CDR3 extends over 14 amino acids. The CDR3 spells CASSLGAPNTEAFF. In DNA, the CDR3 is TGTGCCAGCAGCTTAGGAGCCCCGAACACTGAAGCTTTCTTT.

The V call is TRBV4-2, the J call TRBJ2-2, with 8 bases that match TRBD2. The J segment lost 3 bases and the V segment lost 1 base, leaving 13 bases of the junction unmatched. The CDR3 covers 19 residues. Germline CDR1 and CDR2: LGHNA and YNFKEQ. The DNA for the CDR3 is TGTGCCAGCAGCCAAGCCCGGAAAAGCGGGAGAACAGACACCGGGGAGCTGTTTTTT. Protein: CASSQARKSGRTDTGELFF.

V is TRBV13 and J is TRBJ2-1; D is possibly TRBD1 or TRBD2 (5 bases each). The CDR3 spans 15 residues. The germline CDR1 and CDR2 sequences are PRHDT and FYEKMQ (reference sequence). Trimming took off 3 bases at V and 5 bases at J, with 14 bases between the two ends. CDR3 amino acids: CASSLGPNGNNEQFF. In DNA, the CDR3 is TGTGCCAGCAGCTTGGGACCTAATGGCAACAATGAGCAGTTCTTC.

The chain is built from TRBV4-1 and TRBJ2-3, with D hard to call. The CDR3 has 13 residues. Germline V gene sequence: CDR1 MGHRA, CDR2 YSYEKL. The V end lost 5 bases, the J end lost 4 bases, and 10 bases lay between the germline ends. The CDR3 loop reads CASSGRRSDTQYF. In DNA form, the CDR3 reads TGCGCCAGCAGCGGAAGACGGTCAGATACGCAGTATTTT.

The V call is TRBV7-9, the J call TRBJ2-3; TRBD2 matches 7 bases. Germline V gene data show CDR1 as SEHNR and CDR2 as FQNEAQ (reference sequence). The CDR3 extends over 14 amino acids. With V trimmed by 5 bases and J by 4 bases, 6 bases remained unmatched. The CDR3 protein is CASSPAGPPDTQYF. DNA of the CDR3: TGTGCCAGCAGCCCAGCGGGACCCCCAGATACGCAGTATTTT. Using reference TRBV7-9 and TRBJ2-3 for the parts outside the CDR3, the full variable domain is DTGVSQNPRHKITKRGQNVTFRCDPISEHNRLYWYRQTLGQGPEFLTYFQNEAQLEKSRLLSDRFSAERPKGSFSTLEIQRTEQGDSAMYLCASSPAGPPDTQYFGPGTRLTVL.

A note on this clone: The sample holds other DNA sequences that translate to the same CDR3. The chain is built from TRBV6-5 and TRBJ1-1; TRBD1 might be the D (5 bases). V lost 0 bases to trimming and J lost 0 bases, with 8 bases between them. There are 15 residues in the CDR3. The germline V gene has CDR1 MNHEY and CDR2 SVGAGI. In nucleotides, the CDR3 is TGTGCCAGCAGTTACTCGGAAGGGGTGAACACTGAAGCTTTCTTT. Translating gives CASSYSEGVNTEAFF.

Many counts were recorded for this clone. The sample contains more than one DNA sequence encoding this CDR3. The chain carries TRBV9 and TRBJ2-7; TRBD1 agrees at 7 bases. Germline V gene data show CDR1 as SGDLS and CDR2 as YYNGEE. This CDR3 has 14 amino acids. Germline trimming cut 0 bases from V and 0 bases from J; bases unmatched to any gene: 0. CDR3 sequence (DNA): TGTGCCAGCAGCGTAGGGGACAGCTCCTACGAGCAGTACTTC. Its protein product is CASSVGDSSYEQYF. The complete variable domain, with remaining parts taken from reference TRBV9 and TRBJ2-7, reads DSGVTQTPKHLITATGQRVTLRCSPRSGDLSVYWYQQSLDQGLQFLIQYYNGEERAKGNILERFSAQQFPDLHSELNLSSLELGDSALYFCASSVGDSSYEQYFGPGTRLTVT.

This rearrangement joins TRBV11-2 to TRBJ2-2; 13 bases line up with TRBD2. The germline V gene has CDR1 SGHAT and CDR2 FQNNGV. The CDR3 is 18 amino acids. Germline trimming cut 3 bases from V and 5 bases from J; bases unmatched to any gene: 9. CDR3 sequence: CASSFSLAGGPGTGELFF. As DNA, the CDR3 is TGTGCCAGCAGCTTCTCACTAGCGGGAGGGCCGGGTACCGGGGAGCTGTTTTTT.

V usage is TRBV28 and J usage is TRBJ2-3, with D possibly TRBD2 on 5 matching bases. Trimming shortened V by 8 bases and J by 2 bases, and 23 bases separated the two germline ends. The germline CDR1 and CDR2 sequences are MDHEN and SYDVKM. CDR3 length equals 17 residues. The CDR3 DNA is TGTGCCAGCCGTAGTCATTGGTGGGAGCCGAACACAGATACGCAGTATTTT. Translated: CASRSHWWEPNTDTQYF.

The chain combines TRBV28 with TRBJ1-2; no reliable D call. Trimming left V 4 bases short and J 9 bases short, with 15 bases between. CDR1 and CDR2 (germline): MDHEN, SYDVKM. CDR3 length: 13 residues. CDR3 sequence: CASSSSRWERYTF. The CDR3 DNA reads TGTGCCAGCAGTTCCTCCCGGTGGGAGCGCTACACCTTC.

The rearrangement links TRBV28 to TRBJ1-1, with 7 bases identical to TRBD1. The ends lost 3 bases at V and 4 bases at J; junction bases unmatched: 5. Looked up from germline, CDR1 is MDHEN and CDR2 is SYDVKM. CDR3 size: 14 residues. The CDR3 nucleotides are TGTGCCAGCAGTTTTTATACAGGGGCCACTGAAGCTTTCTTT. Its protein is CASSFYTGATEAFF.

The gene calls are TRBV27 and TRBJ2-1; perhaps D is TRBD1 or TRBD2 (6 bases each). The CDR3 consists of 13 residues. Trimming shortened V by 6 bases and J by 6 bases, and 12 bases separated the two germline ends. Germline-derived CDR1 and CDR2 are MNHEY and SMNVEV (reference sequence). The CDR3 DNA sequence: TGTGCCAGCAGCCCCGGGGGCCTCAATGAGCAGTTCTTC. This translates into CASSPGGLNEQFF.

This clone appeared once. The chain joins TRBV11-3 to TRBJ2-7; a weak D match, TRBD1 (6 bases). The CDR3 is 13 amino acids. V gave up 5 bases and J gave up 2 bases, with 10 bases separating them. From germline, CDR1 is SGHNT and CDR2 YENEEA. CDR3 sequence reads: CASSRDTTYEQYF. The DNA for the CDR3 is TGTGCCAGCAGCCGGGACACGACCTACGAGCAGTACTTC.

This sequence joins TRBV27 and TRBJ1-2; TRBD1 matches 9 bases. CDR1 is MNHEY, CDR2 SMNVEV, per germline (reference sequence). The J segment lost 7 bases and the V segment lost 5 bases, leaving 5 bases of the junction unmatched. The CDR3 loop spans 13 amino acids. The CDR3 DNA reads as TGTGCCAGCAGTCCCCGACAGGGGGTTGGCTACACCTTC. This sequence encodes CASSPRQGVGYTF.

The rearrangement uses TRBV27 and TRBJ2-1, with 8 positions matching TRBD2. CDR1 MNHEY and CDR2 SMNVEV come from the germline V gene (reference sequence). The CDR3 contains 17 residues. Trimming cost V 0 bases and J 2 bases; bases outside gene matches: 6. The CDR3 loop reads CASSLSPGTSPYNEQFF. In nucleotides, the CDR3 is TGTGCCAGCAGTTTATCCCCCGGGACTAGTCCCTACAATGAGCAGTTCTTC.